This record looks at one T cell receptor (beta chain) sequence and its context. Profiling relied on immunoSEQ multiplex PCR, and the TCRdb table lists in-frame clones only, not all of them. The data contain 95,000 to 100,000 clones, 75% to 90% of them seen just once; the ten biggest clones take up around 2%. The data belong to a study of blood T cell repertoires in COVID-19. CDR3 length: 14 residues. CDR1 and CDR2 from the germline V gene are SNHLY and FYNNEI. V lost 6 bases to trimming and J lost 7 bases, with 13 bases between them. The sequencing sample was made of peripheral blood. This clonotype was obtained from a woman in her sixties or seventies with active or convalescent COVID-19. The rearrangement joins TRBV2 to TRBJ1-6; tentative D call: TRBD1 (5 bases). This chain's CDR3 is CASRAGLENSPLHF. For the CDR3, the DNA is TGTGCCAGCAGGGCGGGACTGGAGAATTCACCCCTCCACTTT.